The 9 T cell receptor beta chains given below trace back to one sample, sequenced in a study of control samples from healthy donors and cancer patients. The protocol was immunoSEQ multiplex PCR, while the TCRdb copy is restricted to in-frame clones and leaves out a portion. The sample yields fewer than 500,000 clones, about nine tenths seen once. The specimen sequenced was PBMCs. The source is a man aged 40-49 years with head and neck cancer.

DNA for the CDR3: TGTGCCTGGAGTGAGGAGGGAGGGGGTGGCAATCAGCCCCAGCATTTT. It yields the protein CAWSEEGGGGNQPQHF. The rearrangement uses TRBV30 and TRBJ1-5, with D perhaps matching TRBD1 (6 bases). The CDR3 runs 16 residues. The germline gives CDR1 GTSNPN, CDR2 SVGIG (reference sequence). The V end lost 1 base, the J end lost 2 bases, and 15 bases lay between the germline ends. The variable domain in full, completed from reference TRBV30 and TRBJ1-5, reads SQTIHQWPATLVQPVGSPLSLECTVEGTSNPNLYWYRQAAGRGLQLLFYSVGIGQISSEVPQNLSASRPQDRQFILSSKKLLLSDSGFYLCAWSEEGGGGNQPQHFGDGTRLSIL.

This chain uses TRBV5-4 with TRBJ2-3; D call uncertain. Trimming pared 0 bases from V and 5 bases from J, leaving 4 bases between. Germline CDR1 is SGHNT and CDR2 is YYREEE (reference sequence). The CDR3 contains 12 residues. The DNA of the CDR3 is TGTGCCAGCAGCTTGGGCGGAGATACGCAGTATTTT. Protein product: CASSLGGDTQYF.

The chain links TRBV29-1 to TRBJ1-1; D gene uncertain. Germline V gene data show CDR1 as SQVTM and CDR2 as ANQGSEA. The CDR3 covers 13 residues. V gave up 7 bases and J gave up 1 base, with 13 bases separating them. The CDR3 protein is CSAPLTANTEAFF. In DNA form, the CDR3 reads TGCAGCGCCCCCCTGACGGCGAACACTGAAGCTTTCTTT.

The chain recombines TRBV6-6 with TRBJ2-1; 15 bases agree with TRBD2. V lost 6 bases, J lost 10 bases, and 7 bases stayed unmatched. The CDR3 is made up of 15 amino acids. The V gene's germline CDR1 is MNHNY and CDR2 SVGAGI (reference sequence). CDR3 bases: TGTGCCAGCAGCCCCCGGACTAGCGGGAGGGGCGAGCAGTTCTTC. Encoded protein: CASSPRTSGRGEQFF.

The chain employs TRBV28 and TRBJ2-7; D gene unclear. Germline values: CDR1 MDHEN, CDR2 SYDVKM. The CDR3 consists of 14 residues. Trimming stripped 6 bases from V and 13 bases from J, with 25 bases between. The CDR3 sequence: CASRKEPAYPSSYF. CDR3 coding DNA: TGTGCCAGCAGGAAGGAGCCCGCTTACCCCTCTTCTTACTTC.

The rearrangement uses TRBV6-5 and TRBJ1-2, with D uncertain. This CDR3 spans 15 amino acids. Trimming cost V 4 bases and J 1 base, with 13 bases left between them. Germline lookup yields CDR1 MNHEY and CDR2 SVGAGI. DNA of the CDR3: TGTGCCAGCAGTTCTACAGTTTACAGTAACTATGGCTACACCTTC. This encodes CASSSTVYSNYGYTF.

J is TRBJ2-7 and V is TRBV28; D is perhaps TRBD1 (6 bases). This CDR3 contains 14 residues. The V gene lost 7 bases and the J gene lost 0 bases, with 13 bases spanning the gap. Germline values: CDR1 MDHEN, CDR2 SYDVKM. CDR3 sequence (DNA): TGTGCCAGCACCCTTACAGGGCCCTCCTACGAGCAGTACTTC. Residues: CASTLTGPSYEQYF.

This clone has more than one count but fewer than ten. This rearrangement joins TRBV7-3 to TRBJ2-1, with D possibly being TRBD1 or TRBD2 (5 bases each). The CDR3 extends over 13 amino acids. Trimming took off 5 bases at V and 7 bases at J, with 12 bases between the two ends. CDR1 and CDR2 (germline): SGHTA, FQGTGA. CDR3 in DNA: TGTGCCAGCAGCCCTCGGGGCGGGAATGAGCAGTTCTTC. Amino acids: CASSPRGGNEQFF.

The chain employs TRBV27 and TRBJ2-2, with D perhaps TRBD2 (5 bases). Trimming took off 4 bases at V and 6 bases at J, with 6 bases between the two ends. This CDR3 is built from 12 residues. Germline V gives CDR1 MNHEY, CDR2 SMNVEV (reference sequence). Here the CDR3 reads CASSSGAGELFF. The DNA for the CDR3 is TGTGCCAGCAGTTCCGGGGCCGGGGAGCTGTTTTTT.